This T cell receptor (beta chain) was identified during a study of cytomegalovirus exposure and HLA in healthy donors. As for this clone: Within the sample, other DNA sequences also encode this same CDR3.

CDR1 is SGHRS, CDR2 YFSETQ, per germline. The CDR3 extends over 15 amino acids. J lost 7 bases, V lost 3 bases, and 6 bases had no gene match. The PCR had 60 Vbeta and 13 Jbeta primers. The method was immunoSEQ multiplex PCR; TCRdb's version includes in-frame clones alone and lacks a portion of them. The sample lists 150,000 to 200,000 clones; roughly four fifths were seen once. The chain links TRBV5-1 to TRBJ1-5; 11 bases fit TRBD1. The TCR sequence derives from a man aged 18 to 29 in good health and CMV-seronegative. Specimen: PBMCs. The CDR3 sequence: CASSSGTGGGQPQHF. The DNA of the CDR3 is TGCGCCAGCAGCTCGGGGACAGGGGGTGGGCAGCCCCAGCATTTT.